The sequence of this TCR beta chain was determined in a study of shared clonotypes between healthy human individuals. The V gene's germline CDR1 is MDHEN and CDR2 SYDVKM. The CDR3 is 18 amino acids. V trimming: 1 base; J trimming: 3 bases; junction bases outside the gene matches: 12. Study-wide results and caveats: Some clonotypes were shared by all four sorted-subset donors, while others were not shared. The non-shared ones had lower generation probabilities than the shared ones.

The data were produced by immunoSEQ multiplex PCR, yet TCRdb's version contains in-frame clones alone and is incomplete. The sample shows over a million clones, roughly 74% of them seen only once. Comment on this clone: Its matching antigen is unknown.

Sequencing was performed on memory CD4+ T cells from PBMCs. This sample's subset: CD45RA-negative fraction. The receptor comes from a young man in good health. Some clones in this sample may be carry-over from other donors' samples. The chain carries TRBV28 and TRBJ2-7, with 10 nucleotides matching TRBD2. The CDR3 bases are TGTGCCAGCAGTTTATACCCCGCCTTGAGGACTAGCGGCTACGAGCAGTACTTC. It encodes CASSLYPALRTSGYEQYF. The entire variable domain, with the rest obtained from reference TRBV28 and TRBJ2-7, is as follows: DVKVTQSSRYLVKRTGEKVFLECVQDMDHENMFWYRQDPGLGLRLIYFSYDVKMKEKGDIPEGYSVSREKKERFSLILESASTNQTSMYLCASSLYPALRTSGYEQYFGPGTRLTVT.